This T cell receptor (beta chain) was identified during a study of OX40 agonist ivuxolimab in advanced cancers. Looking at the study overall: Cohort: around 79% men, mean age around 61, aged roughly 23 to 79. Prior therapy, whether anti-PD-1, anti-PD-L1 or anti-CTLA-4, was allowed, and roughly 41% had some. Broader study findings: The investigators did not determine what antigen specificity the expanded peripheral T cells had.

The CDR3 runs to 16 residues. CDR1 and CDR2 (germline): KGHSH, LQKENI. The V gene end was trimmed by 5 bases and the J gene end by 0 bases; junction bases not matched to a gene: 5. Comments on this clone: Its target is not known.

Sequencing was performed with immunoSEQ multiplex PCR; in TCRdb, only in-frame clones are kept and a portion is missing. Of about 150,000 clones detected, just over 90% appear once; the ten largest clones hold approximately 0.93%. The receptor's source is an adult with an advanced solid tumor such as melanoma, head and neck, liver or kidney cancer. The chain is built from TRBV18 and TRBJ2-2; 8 bases fit TRBD2. The input for sequencing was CD4+ or CD8+ T cells sorted from blood, taken in a trial of the OX40 agonist ivuxolimab. CDR3 sequence: CASSYSGTSNTGELFF. The CDR3 DNA sequence: TGTGCCAGCTCATATAGCGGGACATCGAACACCGGGGAGCTGTTTTTT.